These 24 T cell receptor beta chains originate from one sample sequenced in a study of blood T cells in healthy people across ages. A sample-barcoded 5' primer and a J-beta primer mix were used in a second PCR of roughly 7 to 12 cycles. TCRdb redid the calling of the 5' RACE reads with MiXCR, one entry per CDR3 protein. The top ten hold 7.9% of the sample, which has fewer than 1.5 million distinct CDR3 sequences, 35% to 45% seen once. Sequencing was carried out using blood. These TCRs come from a woman in her late teens or twenties in good health.

The V and J genes are TRBV3-1 and TRBJ2-1; 10 bases are a match to TRBD1. The junction had 4 bases not matched to a gene; V was cut back by 3 bases and J by 5 bases. The CDR3 contains 15 residues. Germline V CDR1 and CDR2: LGHDT, YNNKEL (reference sequence). The CDR3 protein is CASSQGQGRNNEQFF. CDR3 DNA: TGTGCCAGCAGCCAGGGACAGGGGAGAAACAATGAGCAGTTCTTC.

The chain uses TRBV27 and TRBJ2-1, with D possibly TRBD2 on 6 matching bases. CDR3 size: 12 residues. The ends were cut back, 5 bases at V and 12 bases at J, with 14 bases in the middle. Germline CDR1 MNHEY, CDR2 SMNVEV (reference sequence). CDR3 in amino acids: CASSPGTAVQFF. The CDR3 region has the DNA TGTGCCAGCAGTCCGGGGACTGCGGTGCAGTTCTTC.

J is TRBJ2-7 and V is TRBV6-6; D is unresolved. Germline CDR1 is MNHNY and CDR2 is SVGAGI (reference sequence). Trimming stripped 2 bases from V and 0 bases from J, with 14 bases between. The CDR3 has 16 amino acids. The chain's CDR3 is CASSYGRGESSYEQYF. The CDR3 nucleotides read TGTGCCAGCAGTTACGGTCGCGGCGAGAGCTCCTACGAGCAGTACTTC.

This clonotype was seen only a few times. The chain couples TRBV12-3 or TRBV12-4 to TRBJ2-5, with D possibly matching TRBD1 (5 bases). The CDR3 has 13 residues. Trimming pared 0 bases from V and 7 bases from J, leaving 9 bases between. As DNA, the CDR3 is TGTGCCAGCAGTTTAGCGCAGGGAACGACCCAGTACTTC. This codes for CASSLAQGTTQYF.

The chain joins TRBV5-1 to TRBJ2-1; D remains ambiguous. The CDR3 extends over 16 amino acids. Trimming left V 0 bases short and J 0 bases short, with 10 bases between. The germline gives CDR1 SGHRS, CDR2 YFSETQ. The CDR3 here is CASSLGAHLSYNEQFF. The CDR3, as DNA: TGCGCCAGCAGCTTGGGGGCTCATCTCTCCTACAATGAGCAGTTCTTC.

This clonotype occurred many times. This chain connects TRBV29-1 to TRBJ2-3; D unclear. Trimming cost V 6 bases and J 1 base, with 8 bases left between them. The CDR3 runs to 12 residues. Germline V gives CDR1 SQVTM, CDR2 ANQGSEA. The CDR3 protein is CSVTGRTDTQYF. CDR3 coding DNA: TGCAGCGTCACCGGGCGCACAGATACGCAGTATTTT.

The gene calls are TRBV3-1 and TRBJ2-7, with TRBD2 matching over 8 bases. The V and J ends lost 2 bases and 7 bases, in that order; junction bases with no gene match: 16. There are 17 residues in the CDR3. Germline lookup yields CDR1 LGHDT and CDR2 YNNKEL (reference sequence). CDR3 nucleotides: TGTGCCAGCAGCCAACCCGACAGCGGGAGCCTACCCCTGGAGCAGTACTTC. Translating it yields CASSQPDSGSLPLEQYF.

The V and J genes are TRBV9 and TRBJ1-1, with 7 bases aligning to TRBD1. J gave up 0 bases and V 3 bases, and 11 bases lay outside the gene matches. CDR3 length equals 17 residues. From germline, CDR1 is SGDLS and CDR2 YYNGEE. CDR3 nucleotide sequence: TGTGCCAGCAGCGCTACAGGGGTGTTTATTATGAACACTGAAGCTTTCTTT. Its protein is CASSATGVFIMNTEAFF.

A few counts support this clonotype. The DNA of the CDR3 is TGCAGTGCTAGACCCTCTCCCGGGCCCAACATTCAGTACTTC. It specifies CSARPSPGPNIQYF. The J gene is TRBJ2-4, the V gene TRBV20-1; the D is unclear. This CDR3 region has 14 residues. Deletions cut 2 bases from V and 7 bases from J, with 15 bases between. Germline V gene lookup returns CDR1 DFQATT and CDR2 SNEGSKA (reference sequence).

With respect to this clonotype: One junction end disagrees with the germline gene, perhaps due to a read error. The chain uses TRBV14 and TRBJ1-4; D is undetermined. CDR3 length: 16 amino acids. CDR1 is SGHDN and CDR2 is FVKESK in the germline V gene. The CDR3 DNA follows: TGTGCCAGCAGCGAAGAAATGAGGAAGACTAATGAAAAACTGTTTTTT. Amino acids: CASSEEMRKTNEKLFF.

The gene calls are TRBV4-2 and TRBJ1-5; TRBD1 matches at 12 bases. J gave up 9 bases and V 1 base, and 10 bases lay outside the gene matches. Germline CDR1 LGHNA, CDR2 YNFKEQ. The CDR3 has 17 residues. The CDR3 region is CASSQVTGTGGRGPQHF. The CDR3, as DNA: TGTGCCAGCAGCCAAGTGACCGGGACAGGGGGCAGAGGGCCCCAGCATTTT.

V is TRBV5-6 and J is TRBJ2-1; the match to TRBD2 covers 10 bases. Trimming at V came to 3 bases and at J to 10 bases, leaving 10 bases not matched to a gene. The CDR3 has 15 amino acids. CDR1 and CDR2 (germline): SGHDT, YYEEEE. The CDR3 DNA is TGTGCCAGCAGCTACTGGACTAGCGGCCCCTACGAGCAGTTCTTC. It yields the protein CASSYWTSGPYEQFF.

This clonotype was observed a handful of times. CDR3 in amino acids: CASSLPDRTYEQYF. DNA of the CDR3: TGTGCCAGCAGTTTACCCGACAGAACCTACGAGCAGTACTTC. The chain links TRBV28 to TRBJ2-7; D is perhaps TRBD1 (5 bases). V was trimmed by 2 bases and J by 2 bases, leaving 10 bases between them. Germline V lookup: CDR1 MDHEN, CDR2 SYDVKM. This CDR3 has 14 amino acids.

V gene TRBV19 combines with J gene TRBJ2-3; 8 bases match TRBD2. The V segment lost 5 bases and the J segment 2 bases; nucleotides outside the gene matches: 12. The CDR3 consists of 17 residues. Germline-derived CDR1 and CDR2 are LNHDA and SQIVND (reference sequence). CDR3 DNA sequence: TGTGCCAGTAGTGACCTCCAGCGGGAGCTCCCCACAGATACGCAGTATTTT. The encoded protein is CASSDLQRELPTDTQYF.

The chain is built from TRBV7-2 and TRBJ2-1; D may be TRBD2 (5 bases). CDR1 SGHTA and CDR2 FQGNSA come from the germline V gene. Trimming took 5 bases from V and 5 from J, leaving 16 bases between them. The CDR3 runs to 15 residues. Here the CDR3 reads CASSITRWGHNEQFF. The CDR3 bases are TGTGCCAGCAGCATCACTAGGTGGGGTCACAATGAGCAGTTCTTC.

The chain has TRBV28 and TRBJ1-4, with 9 bases fitting TRBD1. V lost 3 bases to trimming and J lost 6 bases; unmatched junction nucleotides: 5. The CDR3 is made up of 15 amino acids. Germline V gene sequence: CDR1 MDHEN, CDR2 SYDVKM. CDR3 loop: CASSFQTGGYEKLFF. CDR3 coding DNA: TGTGCCAGCAGTTTCCAGACAGGGGGTTATGAAAAACTGTTTTTT.

This clonotype was seen more than once but under ten times. The chain recombines TRBV29-1 with TRBJ2-3; D possibly corresponds to TRBD2 (6 bases). This CDR3 region has 13 residues. Deletions cut 8 bases from V and 0 bases from J, with 12 bases between. The germline V gene has CDR1 SQVTM and CDR2 ANQGSEA. The CDR3 protein is CSTSGESTDTQYF. The CDR3 coding sequence is TGCAGCACCTCGGGGGAAAGCACAGATACGCAGTATTTT.

V is TRBV12-3 or TRBV12-4 and J is TRBJ2-5; TRBD1 might be the D (5 bases). CDR3 length: 15 residues. With 3 bases removed from V and 0 bases from J, the gap between germline ends came to 11 bases. The CDR3, as DNA: TGTGCCAGCAGTTTGATGGGGCCCTACCAAGAGACCCAGTACTTC. Its translation is CASSLMGPYQETQYF.

This clonotype was counted between two and nine times. The chain is built from TRBV7-8 and TRBJ2-1; D unresolved. Trimming pared 2 bases from V and 4 bases from J, leaving 9 bases between. Germline CDR1 is SGHVS and CDR2 is FQNEAQ. This CDR3 is built from 14 residues. DNA for the CDR3: TGTGCCAGCAGCTTAAGGGTAGATTACAATGAGCAGTTCTTC. This gives the protein CASSLRVDYNEQFF.

V usage is TRBV6-5 and J usage is TRBJ1-1; D not certain. Trimming removed 6 bases from V and 4 bases from J, with 15 bases in between. Germline assignment: CDR1 MNHEY and CDR2 SVGAGI. The CDR3 runs 14 residues. The CDR3 DNA follows: TGTGCCAGCAGCCCCCAGGAACTGGGCACTGAAGCTTTCTTT. It specifies CASSPQELGTEAFF.

This clonotype has only one observation. The chain uses TRBV3-1 and TRBJ2-5; TRBD1 aligns across 7 bases. Germline CDR1 and CDR2: LGHDT and YNNKEL (reference sequence). The CDR3 spans 17 residues. The V segment lost 1 base and the J segment 11 bases; nucleotides outside the gene matches: 19. This CDR3 is CASSQGRSETGMGEQYF. The DNA for the CDR3 is TGTGCCAGCAGCCAAGGGAGGTCGGAGACAGGGATGGGAGAGCAGTACTTC.

This clonotype was observed a handful of times. V gene TRBV28 combines with J gene TRBJ2-7; TRBD1 is a possible D gene (7 bases). The germline V and J ends were trimmed by 7 bases and 6 bases, with 13 bases remaining between them. Germline V gene lookup returns CDR1 MDHEN and CDR2 SYDVKM. The CDR3 is 12 amino acids. The CDR3 DNA reads TGTGCCAGCATGGCAGGGGGGATCGAGCAGTACTTC. Its protein product is CASMAGGIEQYF. The full variable domain, completed using reference TRBV28 and TRBJ2-7, is DVKVTQSSRYLVKRTGEKVFLECVQDMDHENMFWYRQDPGLGLRLIYFSYDVKMKEKGDIPEGYSVSREKKERFSLILESASTNQTSMYLCASMAGGIEQYFGPGTRLTVT.

This chain connects TRBV9 to TRBJ2-5; D is tentatively TRBD1 or TRBD2 (6 bases each). The CDR3 length is 13 residues. From germline, CDR1 is SGDLS and CDR2 YYNGEE. V was cut by 4 bases and J by 11 bases, with 18 bases left in between. The CDR3 loop is CASSIEGGGEQYF. The CDR3, as DNA: TGTGCCAGCAGCATAGAGGGGGGCGGTGAGCAGTACTTC. The variable domain in full, completed from reference TRBV9 and TRBJ2-5, reads DSGVTQTPKHLITATGQRVTLRCSPRSGDLSVYWYQQSLDQGLQFLIQYYNGEERAKGNILERFSAQQFPDLHSELNLSSLELGDSALYFCASSIEGGGEQYFGPGTRLLVL.

The V gene is TRBV7-2, the J gene TRBJ1-4; D not resolved. Germline V gene sequence: CDR1 SGHTA, CDR2 FQGNSA. The V end lost 3 bases, the J end lost 5 bases, and 10 bases lay between the germline ends. This CDR3 has 14 residues. CDR3 DNA sequence: TGTGCCAGCAGCTTTAGGTCGCCGAATGAAAAACTGTTTTTT. Translation gives CASSFRSPNEKLFF.